The T cell receptor (beta chain) under discussion was sequenced for a study of CD8+ T cells in alopecia areata. RNA, once extracted, was reverse transcribed into cDNA for use as the sequencing template. Profiling relied on immunoSEQ multiplex PCR, and the TCRdb table lists in-frame clones only, not all of them. The sample has 110,000 or so clones; roughly two thirds are singletons. The sample consisted of CD4+ T cells sorted from blood. The sequence came from a human donor in good health.

CDR3 coding DNA: TGTGCCAGCAAAGCAAGTGGGGCCAACGTCCTGACTTTC. This codes for CASKASGANVLTF. The rearrangement uses TRBV2 and TRBJ2-6; D is ambiguous. CDR3 length: 13 amino acids. Germline CDR1 reads SNHLY; CDR2 reads FYNNEI. The ends were cut back, 7 bases at V and 3 bases at J, with 7 bases in the middle.